The 5 T cell receptor beta chains below all came from one sample that was sequenced in a study of spatial heterogeneity in lung cancer. One entry per CDR3 protein, called by TCRdb with MiXCR from the 5' RACE reads. The sample comprises about 18,000 distinct CDR3 sequences, less than 8% of which are singletons, and around 23% rests with the top ten. Time point denoted: sample taken at primary tumor resection. These receptors lack a known antigen. Broader study findings: Counts of expanded alpha and beta TCRs within tumors tracked the tumor nonsynonymous mutation count.

The specimen comprised lung tumor tissue, sampled at surgery. These receptors came from a male donor with early-stage non-small cell lung cancer.

There are many counts of this clonotype. The chain joins TRBV10-3 to TRBJ1-6; tentative D call: TRBD1 (5 bases). Per the germline V gene, CDR1 is ENHRY and CDR2 is SYGVKD. This CDR3 comprises 16 residues. The ends were cut back, 2 bases at V and 6 bases at J, with 14 bases in the middle. The CDR3 loop reads CAISEPDQGPNSPLHF. The DNA for the CDR3 is TGTGCCATCAGTGAGCCCGACCAGGGCCCTAATTCACCCCTCCACTTT.

This clonotype has at least ten counts. The rearrangement links TRBV11-2 to TRBJ2-6; D gene uncertain. CDR1 SGHAT and CDR2 FQNNGV come from the germline V gene. The V end was cut by 2 bases, the J end by 4 bases, with 6 bases between. This CDR3 comprises 14 residues. The CDR3 sequence: CASSLMAGANVLTF. The CDR3 coding sequence is TGTGCCAGCAGCTTAATGGCCGGGGCCAACGTCCTGACTTTC.

The chain has TRBV13 and TRBJ1-6; possible D gene TRBD1, 6 bases. Germline-derived CDR1 and CDR2 are PRHDT and FYEKMQ (reference sequence). The length of the CDR3 is 16 residues. The V end was cut by 0 bases, the J end by 6 bases, with 12 bases between. The CDR3 loop reads CASSLGSVRGNSPLHF. CDR3 nucleotides: TGTGCCAGCAGCTTAGGCTCAGTCAGGGGTAATTCACCCCTCCACTTT.

In this sample, this clonotype turned up a few times. CDR3 nucleotides: TGTGCCAGCAGCTACGACTATGACACCGAGCAGTACTTC. Protein: CASSYDYDTEQYF. The V and J genes are TRBV6-2 or TRBV6-3 and TRBJ2-7; a weak D match, TRBD2 (5 bases). Trimming stripped 6 bases from V and 6 bases from J, with 15 bases between. The length of the CDR3 is 13 residues. CDR1 is MNHEY and CDR2 is SVGEGT in the germline V gene.

The sample holds a few counts of this clonotype. The chain joins TRBV3-1 to TRBJ1-2; D is unresolved. The V end was cut by 1 base, the J end by 7 bases, with 13 bases between. The CDR3 has 14 residues. Germline loops: CDR1 LGHDT, CDR2 YNNKEL (reference sequence). This chain's CDR3 is CASSQARRFGGYTF. The CDR3 bases are TGTGCCAGCAGCCAAGCGCGCCGGTTTGGTGGCTACACCTTC.